The sequence of this TCR beta chain was determined in a study of T cells in Graves' hyperthyroidism and ophthalmopathy. Across the whole study: Peripheral blood was obtained at initial diagnosis, preceding any treatment.

Amplified TCR beta CDR3 regions derived from RNA transcripts. First-round RT-PCR of the TCR CDR3 relied on the HTBI primer set. TCRdb independently ran MiXCR on the multiplex PCR reads; one entry per CDR3 protein. The sample comprises under 400,000 distinct CDR3 sequences, around 15% of which are singletons, and about 20% rests with the top ten. This clonotype has a count of ten or more. The target antigen is unknown. Ophthalmopathy cases scored 3 or more on the Clinical Activity Score and 4 or more on NOSPECS grade, with duration below 3 months. Study outcomes and limitations: Ophthalmopathy, which appeared later, was predicted by the model a median about 6 months before onset.

The germline CDR1 and CDR2 sequences are KGHSH and LQKENI. The CDR3 is 14 residues long. The J segment lost 6 bases and the V segment lost 3 bases, leaving 3 bases of the junction unmatched. The receptor comes from a woman in her sixties or seventies with Graves' ophthalmopathy. This chain uses TRBV18 with TRBJ2-1, with 9 positions matching TRBD2. Material for sequencing was blood. The CDR3 is CASSPSGLANEQFF. DNA of the CDR3: TGTGCCAGCTCACCTTCGGGACTAGCCAATGAGCAGTTCTTC.